A single sample is the source of the 3 T cell receptor beta chains below, sequenced in a study of regulatory T cells in long-lasting Graves disease. Time point: newly diagnosed GD, antithyroid drugs for less than 3 months. After RNA was extracted from PBMCs, the TCR library was made from it. Assembly of TCR beta libraries relied on iRepertoire HTBI primers together with Arm-PCR of CDR3 regions. TCRdb reprocessed the multiplex PCR reads with MiXCR, giving one entry per CDR3 protein. Counted here are around 330,000 distinct CDR3 sequences, 18% occurring once; the ten biggest clones make up about 38%. The specimen comprised peripheral blood mononuclear cells (PBMCs), sampled at new diagnosis, from a patient treated with antithyroid drugs. Receptors were obtained from a female donor with Graves disease.

This clonotype has a count of ten or more. CDR3 DNA: TGTGCCAGCAGCTCGGGTGGGGCGGATCGTGATGGCTACACCTTC. Its protein is CASSSGGADRDGYTF. V usage is TRBV7-9 and J usage is TRBJ1-2, with D perhaps matching TRBD1 (5 bases). Germline lookup yields CDR1 SEHNR and CDR2 FQNEAQ (reference sequence). The CDR3 has 15 amino acids. V gave up 4 bases and J gave up 6 bases, with 18 bases separating them.

This clonotype showed up many times. The chain joins TRBV2 to TRBJ2-1; 8 bases fit TRBD1. V dropped 5 bases and J dropped 9; count of bases not matched to a gene: 6. The CDR3 runs to 13 residues. The germline V gene has CDR1 SNHLY and CDR2 FYNNEI. This chain's CDR3 is CASSQGARGEQFF. The CDR3 DNA reads as TGTGCCAGCAGTCAGGGGGCGCGCGGTGAGCAGTTCTTC.

V is TRBV19 and J is TRBJ1-5, with D possibly matching TRBD1 (5 bases). V was trimmed by 7 bases and J by 1 base, leaving 20 bases between them. The CDR3 spans 17 residues. Germline CDR1 LNHDA, CDR2 SQIVND (reference sequence). This chain's CDR3 is CASNLRGRLSSNQPQHF. The CDR3 nucleotides read TGTGCCAGTAACCTTCGGGGCCGTCTATCGAGCAATCAGCCCCAGCATTTT.